The clone carrying this T cell receptor (beta chain) was picked up a small number of times. Its antigen remains unknown. Using its own MiXCR run on the reads, TCRdb lists one record per CDR3 protein. The data contain 450,000 to 600,000 distinct CDR3 sequences, 11% of them singletons. This specimen belongs to a study of T cell repertoires in cytomegalovirus infection. The study, taken as a whole, reports: CMV-specific TCR beta clonotypes restricted by HLA-C were the ones dominating the ex vivo response.

Per the germline V gene, CDR1 is DFQATT and CDR2 is SNEGSKA (reference sequence). This CDR3 has 17 amino acids. V was clipped by 2 bases and J by 0 bases; unmatched bases: 10. The specimen sequenced was PBMCs. The source is a human donor in good health (CMV status not recorded). Some clones in this sample may be carry-over from other donors' samples. The chain joins TRBV20-1 to TRBJ1-2, with 9 nucleotides matching TRBD1. The CDR3 here is CSARIHGTGPANYGYTF. The CDR3 DNA is TGCAGTGCTAGAATTCATGGGACAGGGCCCGCTAACTATGGCTACACCTTC.